This entry is about one T cell receptor beta chain. What it recognizes is unknown. The sample's time point: recipient sample about 28 days before transplant, after cytoreduction. Blood collection times were about day -28 and days 30, 100, 180 posttransplant. The assay was immunoSEQ multiplex PCR, and TCRdb's table has in-frame clones only and misses some. Of tens of thousands of clones detected, around 85% appear once; the ten largest clones hold about 3%. The data originate from a study of T cell clonotyping in hematopoietic cell transplantation. On the study more broadly: Cytoreduction preceded collection of pretransplant recipient samples.

General study findings and limits: Pathologically expanded recipient clonotypes increased progressively from day 30 to day 180 as diversity fell. Graft donor and pretransplant recipient Inverse Simpson Index values predicted broader posttransplant TCR diversity.

V was pared by 2 bases and J by 1 base, with 10 bases between. The CDR3 contains 15 residues. CDR1 and CDR2 from the germline V gene are SGHVS and FNYEAQ. This receptor was identified in a man in his sixties with acute myeloid leukemia. Some clones in this sample may be carry-over from other donors' samples. The input for sequencing was peripheral blood mononuclear cells, taken before stem cell transplant. The rearrangement joins TRBV7-6 to TRBJ2-3; D is ambiguous. This CDR3 reads CASSLQPPRTDTQYF. The CDR3 region has the DNA TGTGCCAGCAGCTTACAACCCCCCCGCACAGATACGCAGTATTTT.